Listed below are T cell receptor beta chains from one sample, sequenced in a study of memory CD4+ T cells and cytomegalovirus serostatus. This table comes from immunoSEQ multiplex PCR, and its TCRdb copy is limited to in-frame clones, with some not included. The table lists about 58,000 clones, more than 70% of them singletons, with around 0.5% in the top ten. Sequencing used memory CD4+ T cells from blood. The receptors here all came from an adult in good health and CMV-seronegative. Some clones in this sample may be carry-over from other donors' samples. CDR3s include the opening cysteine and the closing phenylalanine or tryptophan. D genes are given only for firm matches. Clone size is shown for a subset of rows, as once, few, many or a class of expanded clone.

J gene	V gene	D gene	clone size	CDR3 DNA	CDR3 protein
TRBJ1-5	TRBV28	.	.	TGTGCCAGCGCGCCCGATAGCAATCAGCCCCAGCATTTT	CASAPDSNQPQHF
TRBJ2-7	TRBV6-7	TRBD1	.	TGTGCCAGCAGTTACTCGAGTCAGGGGGACACTTACGAGCAGTACTTC	CASSYSSQGDTYEQYF
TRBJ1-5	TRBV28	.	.	TGTGCCAGCAGTTTTCGTGGCCAGCCCCAGCATTTT	CASSFRGQPQHF
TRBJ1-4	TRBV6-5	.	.	TGTGCCAGCAGTTACAATGTGGATGAAAAACTGTTTTTT	CASSYNVDEKLFF
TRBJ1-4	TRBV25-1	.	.	TGTGCCAGCAGTGAACGGCGCGGGGAAGGAACTAATGAAAAACTGTTTTTT	CASSERRGEGTNEKLFF
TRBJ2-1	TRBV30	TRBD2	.	TGTGCCTGGGTTAAACTGGGACTAGCGGGAGCACCGTACAATGAGCAGTTCTTC	CAWVKLGLAGAPYNEQFF
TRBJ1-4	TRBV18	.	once	TGTGCCAGCTCACCTCAGAAGGGAAGTGCAACTAATGAAAAACTGTTTTTT	CASSPQKGSATNEKLFF
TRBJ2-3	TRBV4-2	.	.	TGTGCCAGCAGCCAAGATGTGATACCTCCTAGCACAGATACGCAGTATTTT	CASSQDVIPPSTDTQYF
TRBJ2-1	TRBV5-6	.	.	TGTGCCAGCAGCTCCGGGACACCAACCTACAATGAGCAGTTCTTC	CASSSGTPTYNEQFF
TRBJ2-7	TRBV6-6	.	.	TGTGCCAGCAGAACTTTCCCGAGCAAGAGGGGCCACGAGCAGTACTTC	CASRTFPSKRGHEQYF
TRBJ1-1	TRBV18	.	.	TGTGCCAGCTCACCTTTTCCGGACGGGGCTGAAGCTTTCTTT	CASSPFPDGAEAFF
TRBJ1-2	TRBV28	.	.	TGTGCCAGCGAAGCCAACTATGGCTACACCTTC	CASEANYGYTF
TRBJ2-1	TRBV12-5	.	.	TGTGCTAGTGGTTTGAACTCGCGGGAGCAGTTCTTC	CASGLNSREQFF
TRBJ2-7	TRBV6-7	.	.	TGTGCCAGCAGTTACTCGGCGCAAAAGGGCCACGAGCAGTACTTC	CASSYSAQKGHEQYF
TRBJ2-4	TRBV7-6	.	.	TGTGCCAGCAGCCCCCTATACAGGGAAGGTGGCAAAAACATTCAGTACTTC	CASSPLYREGGKNIQYF
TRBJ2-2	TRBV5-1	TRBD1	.	TGCGCCAGCAGCTCCGGGACAGCCACCGGGGAGCTGTTTTTT	CASSSGTATGELFF
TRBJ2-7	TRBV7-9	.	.	TGTGCCAGCAGCCCCCCATCTCGAGTCTACGAGCAGTACTTC	CASSPPSRVYEQYF
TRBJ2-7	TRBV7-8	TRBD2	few	TGTGCCAGCAGCTTAGGTTCCGGCGGGAGAAACGAGCAGTACTTC	CASSLGSGGRNEQYF
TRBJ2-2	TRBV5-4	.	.	TGTGCCAGCAGCCGCGGGACAACGAACACCGGGGAGCTGTTTTTT	CASSRGTTNTGELFF
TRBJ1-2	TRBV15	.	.	TGTGCCACCAGCAGAGGAATCGGAAGGACAGAAACTAACTATGGCTACACCTTC	CATSRGIGRTETNYGYTF
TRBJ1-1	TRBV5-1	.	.	TGCGCCAGCAGCTTTTCAGGGACCATGAACACTGAAGCTTTCTTT	CASSFSGTMNTEAFF
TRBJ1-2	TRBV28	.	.	TGTGCCAGCACCTCACTCCCGGATGCGGGGATCCTCTATGGCTACACCTTC	CASTSLPDAGILYGYTF
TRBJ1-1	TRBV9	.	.	TGTGCCAGCAGCGTAGCAGGGAACACTGAAGCTTTCTTT	CASSVAGNTEAFF
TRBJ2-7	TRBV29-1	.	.	TGCAGCGTGAGGACGGGATTAACCTCCTACGAGCAGTACTTC	CSVRTGLTSYEQYF
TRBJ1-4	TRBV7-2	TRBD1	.	TGTGCCAGCAGCTTTAGACAGGGGGTAACTAATGAAAAACTGTTTTTT	CASSFRQGVTNEKLFF
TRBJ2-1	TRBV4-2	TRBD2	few	TGTGCCAGCAGCCAAGGACTAGCGGGATTTGAGCAGTTCTTC	CASSQGLAGFEQFF
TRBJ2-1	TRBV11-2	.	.	TGTGCCAGCAGCTTACGGGCGGATCTCTCCTACAATGAGCAGTTCTTC	CASSLRADLSYNEQFF
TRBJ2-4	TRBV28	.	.	TGTGCCAGCAGGACGGGGATGGCCAAAAACATTCAGTACTTC	CASRTGMAKNIQYF
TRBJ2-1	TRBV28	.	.	TGTGCCAGCAGTTACCCCTCAAAATTAATGGGTCTGTTCTTC	CASSYPSKLMGLFF
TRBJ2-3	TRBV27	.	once	TGTGCCAGCAGTTTATCGGGGAGTCTCACTAGCACAGATACGCAGTATTTT	CASSLSGSLTSTDTQYF
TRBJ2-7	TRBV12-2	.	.	TGTGCAAGTCGGCCTCTTAAGGCGGGACTCTTCCCAACTTTACCCTACGAGCAGTACTTC	CASRPLKAGLFPTLPYEQYF
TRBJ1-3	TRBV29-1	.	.	TGCAGCGTTGAGAGCCCGCCAGGGGGAAACACCATATATTTT	CSVESPPGGNTIYF
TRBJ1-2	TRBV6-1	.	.	TGTGCCAGCAGTGGAGGCGGTAGAGGGGTAGATGGCTACACCTTC	CASSGGGRGVDGYTF
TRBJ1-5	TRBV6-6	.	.	TGTGCCAGCAGTTACCAGAATCAGCCCCAGCATTTT	CASSYQNQPQHF
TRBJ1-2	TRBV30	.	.	TGTGCCTGGAGTGGGCAGGGAATCGTCGGCTACACCTTC	CAWSGQGIVGYTF
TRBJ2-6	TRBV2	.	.	TGTGCCAGCACAACAGGGTCTGGGGCCAACGTCCTGACTTTC	CASTTGSGANVLTF
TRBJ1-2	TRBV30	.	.	TGTGCCTGGAGTATAGCTCAGAACTATGGCTACACCTTC	CAWSIAQNYGYTF
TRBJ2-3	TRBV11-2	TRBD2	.	TGTGCCAGCAGCTTAGCCGGCCTAGCGGGATTCGCAGATACGCAGTATTTT	CASSLAGLAGFADTQYF
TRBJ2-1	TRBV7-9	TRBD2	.	TGTGCCAGCAGCTTAGGGAATAGCGGGACCTACAATGAGCAGTTCTTC	CASSLGNSGTYNEQFF
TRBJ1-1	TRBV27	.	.	TGTGCCAGCAGTGGCTATTGGGGCACTGAAGCTTTCTTT	CASSGYWGTEAFF
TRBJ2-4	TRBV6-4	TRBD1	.	TGTGCCAGCAGCCAGGACAGGGGTGACATTCAGTACTTC	CASSQDRGDIQYF
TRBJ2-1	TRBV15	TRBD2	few	TGTGCCACCAGCAGAGATAACCCTCGGCGGGAGCGTGAGCAGTTCTTC	CATSRDNPRREREQFF
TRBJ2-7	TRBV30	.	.	TGTGCCTGGAGTGTATTTGCGGGACGGACCTACGAGCAGTACTTC	CAWSVFAGRTYEQYF
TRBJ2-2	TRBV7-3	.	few	TGTGCCAGCAGCTTAACAGGGGGTAGCACCGGGGAGCTGTTTTTT	CASSLTGGSTGELFF
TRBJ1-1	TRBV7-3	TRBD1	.	TGTGCCAGCAGCCCGACAGGGGACACTGAAGCTTTCTTT	CASSPTGDTEAFF
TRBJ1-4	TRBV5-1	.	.	TGCGCCAGCCGCCCCGGGAAGTATGTTGAAAAACTGTTTTTT	CASRPGKYVEKLFF
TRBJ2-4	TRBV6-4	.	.	TGTGCCAGCAGCCAGAAGTACAAAAACATTCAGTACTTC	CASSQKYKNIQYF
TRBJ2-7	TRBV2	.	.	TGTGCCAGCAGTGAAAGTAACTACGAGCAGTACTTC	CASSESNYEQYF
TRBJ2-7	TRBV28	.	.	TGTGCCAGCCTCAAGGCTCCCTACGAGCAGTACTTC	CASLKAPYEQYF
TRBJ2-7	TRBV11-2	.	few	TGTGCCAGCAGCCCTTCCGGCGTCTCCTACGAGCAGTACTTC	CASSPSGVSYEQYF
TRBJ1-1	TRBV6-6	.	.	TGTGCCAGCAGTTACCACAGCCGCCTCGAAGCTTTCTTT	CASSYHSRLEAFF
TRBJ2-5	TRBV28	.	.	TGTGCCATCATCCCAGGGACCCAGTACTTC	CAIIPGTQYF
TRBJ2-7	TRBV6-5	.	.	TGTGCCAGCAGTTTACTAGGACAAGGAGGCGAGCAGTACTTC	CASSLLGQGGEQYF
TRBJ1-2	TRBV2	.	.	TGTGCCAGCAGTCAGGACAGTGGTCCTTATGGCTACACCTTC	CASSQDSGPYGYTF
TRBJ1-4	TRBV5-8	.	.	TGTGCCAGCAGCTTGGGGACGGTGAATGAAAAACTGTTTTTT	CASSLGTVNEKLFF
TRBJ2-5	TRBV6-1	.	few	TGTGCCACAGAAAAACCGGGACATTTAGGGACCCAGTACTTC	CATEKPGHLGTQYF
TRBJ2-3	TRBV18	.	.	TGTGCCAGCCGTCGCGGCCCAGATACGCAGTATTTT	CASRRGPDTQYF